This T cell receptor beta chain is drawn from a study of kidney transplant recipient with SARS-CoV-2 infection. TCRdb analysed the reads with MiXCR anew, one entry per CDR3 protein. The sample gives under 250,000 distinct CDR3 sequences, under 35% of which show up once; around 6.8% is in the top ten. About this clonotype itself: A read error may account for a junction end that differs from germline.

Germline V gene sequence: CDR1 SGHTA, CDR2 FQGTGA. This CDR3 comprises 17 residues. V and J are TRBV7-3 and TRBJ2-3; 14 bases match TRBD2. The clonotype originates from a male patient between 25 and 40 years old who had COVID-19 and was a kidney transplant recipient. Some T cells may possibly be graft donor cells. The material was a blood sample, obtained at baseline and between days 110 and 120 from a kidney transplant recipient. The CDR3 nucleotides read TGTGCCAGCAGCCTCGGGACTAGCGGGAGACACTCAGATACGCAGTGTTTT. It encodes CASSLGTSGRHSDTQCF.